A single sample is the source of the 29 T cell receptor beta chains below, sequenced in a study of identical twins. TCRdb reprocessed the 5' RACE reads with MiXCR, giving one entry per CDR3 protein. This sample has around 340,000 distinct CDR3 sequences; roughly 9% occur once, and the top ten carry 8% to 10%. The sequenced material came from naive T cells sorted from blood. Receptor source: a woman in her forties or fifties in good health.

This clonotype has at least ten counts. This chain joins TRBV6-2 or TRBV6-3 and TRBJ1-1, with D unresolved. The CDR3 has 13 residues. The V gene lost 9 bases and the J gene lost 6 bases, with 17 bases spanning the gap. Germline CDR1 and CDR2: MNHEY and SVGEGT. The CDR3 DNA is TGTGCCAGTGCAGGTTTGGGGTTTGCTGAAGCTTTCTTT. Protein: CASAGLGFAEAFF.

This clonotype has a handful of counts. This rearrangement joins TRBV12-3 or TRBV12-4 to TRBJ1-6; weak D call: TRBD1 (5 bases). V was clipped by 7 bases and J by 4 bases, with 14 bases between them. The CDR3 runs to 15 residues. For the CDR3, the DNA is TGTGCCAGCACTGAACCGGGACGGTATAATTCACCCCTCCACTTT. Translating it yields CASTEPGRYNSPLHF.

Many counts were recorded for this clonotype. This sequence joins TRBV6-5 and TRBJ1-1; D unresolved. V was cut by 3 bases and J by 3 bases, with 11 bases left in between. Germline V lookup: CDR1 MNHEY, CDR2 SVGAGI. The CDR3 consists of 14 residues. DNA for the CDR3: TGTGCCAGCAGTTATTATCCCAGACACACTGAAGCTTTCTTT. It encodes CASSYYPRHTEAFF.

This clonotype was picked up many times. The genes are TRBV2 and TRBJ2-1; TRBD1 might be the D (6 bases). Between the trimmed V and J ends, which lost 5 bases and 9 bases, there was a span of 17 bases. The germline V gene encodes CDR1 SNHLY and CDR2 FYNNEI. This CDR3 spans 14 amino acids. CDR3 residues: CASSYFGQIGEQFF. The CDR3 DNA sequence: TGTGCCAGCAGTTACTTTGGACAGATTGGTGAGCAGTTCTTC.

This clonotype was detected a few times. The chain couples TRBV7-9 to TRBJ2-1; D gene unclear. Trimming removed 1 base at V and 1 base at J, with 11 bases between. The CDR3 consists of 16 residues. Germline lookup yields CDR1 SEHNR and CDR2 FQNEAQ (reference sequence). The CDR3 region has the DNA TGTGCCAGCAGCTTAGGAGCGCTACCATCCTACAATGAGCAGTTCTTC. It codes for CASSLGALPSYNEQFF.

The chain couples TRBV3-1 to TRBJ2-2; 8 positions agree with TRBD2. Losses at the gene ends were 1 base for V and 9 bases for J; bases not matched to a gene: 4. This CDR3 contains 14 residues. The germline gives CDR1 LGHDT, CDR2 YNNKEL (reference sequence). The CDR3 loop is CASSQGTSIRELFF. CDR3 nucleotide sequence: TGTGCCAGCAGCCAAGGGACTAGCATTCGGGAGCTGTTTTTT.

Only a few counts were recorded for this clonotype. This chain uses TRBV20-1 with TRBJ2-3; TRBD2 aligns across 8 bases. V lost 8 bases, J lost 0 bases, and 4 bases stayed unmatched. CDR1 is DFQATT and CDR2 is SNEGSKA in the germline V gene (reference sequence). There are 13 residues in the CDR3. CDR3 DNA: TGCAGTTGTAGCGGGACTAGCACAGATACGCAGTATTTT. Its protein is CSCSGTSTDTQYF.

Only a few counts were recorded for this clonotype. J is TRBJ2-1 and V is TRBV15; TRBD1 matches at 9 bases. After removal of 1 base from V and 7 bases from J, the junction contained 5 bases not matched to a gene. CDR1 and CDR2 from the germline V gene are LNHNV and YYDKDF (reference sequence). There are 15 residues in the CDR3. For the CDR3, the DNA is TGTGCCACCAGCAGAGGCGGGACAGGGAGAAATGAGCAGTTCTTC. Protein sequence: CATSRGGTGRNEQFF.

This clonotype was seen a few times. The V and J genes are TRBV4-1 and TRBJ2-2, with D possibly being TRBD2 (6 bases). The CDR3 runs 17 residues. Trimming shortened V by 3 bases and J by 0 bases, and 14 bases separated the two germline ends. Looked up from germline, CDR1 is MGHRA and CDR2 is YSYEKL. The CDR3, as DNA: TGCGCCAGCAGCCATCCGTTAGCGGACGCGAACACCGGGGAGCTGTTTTTT. This encodes CASSHPLADANTGELFF.

This clonotype was seen many times. V is TRBV27 and J is TRBJ1-1, with D unclear. CDR3 length: 11 amino acids. CDR1 is MNHEY and CDR2 is SMNVEV in the germline V gene (reference sequence). V was trimmed by 3 bases and J by 8 bases, leaving 7 bases between them. The DNA for the CDR3 is TGTGCCAGCAGTTTCGGGCAGGAAGCTTTCTTT. Protein: CASSFGQEAFF.

This clonotype was counted ten times or more. The CDR3 spells CASSDAGGFRNEQFF. CDR3 sequence (DNA): TGTGCCAGCAGTGATGCGGGAGGGTTTCGGAATGAGCAGTTCTTC. V gene TRBV25-1 combines with J gene TRBJ2-1; TRBD2 aligns across 9 bases. The CDR3 has 15 residues. Germline V gene data show CDR1 as MGHDK and CDR2 as SYGVNS. V shed 3 bases and J 7 bases; nucleotides not matched to a gene: 7.

In this sample, this clonotype turned up many times. This chain joins TRBV5-4 and TRBJ2-2; D is uncertain. The V gene's germline CDR1 is SGHNT and CDR2 YYREEE (reference sequence). The CDR3 runs to 15 residues. Trimming removed 1 base at V and 2 bases at J, with 9 bases between. The CDR3 loop reads CASSLPAPNTGELFF. The CDR3 nucleotides are TGTGCCAGCAGCTTGCCGGCGCCAAACACCGGGGAGCTGTTTTTT.

The chain has TRBV5-1 and TRBJ2-1; 9 bases line up with TRBD2. Germline values: CDR1 SGHRS, CDR2 YFSETQ. The V gene end was trimmed by 4 bases and the J gene end by 15 bases; junction bases not matched to a gene: 17. This CDR3 has 15 amino acids. The CDR3 coding sequence is TGCGCCAGCAGCCCACCGGGACTAGCCCAACAAGGGGGGTTCTTC. As protein: CASSPPGLAQQGGFF. The complete variable domain, with remaining parts taken from reference TRBV5-1 and TRBJ2-1, reads KAGVTQTPRYLIKTRGQQVTLSCSPISGHRSVSWYQQTPGQGLQFLFEYFSETQRNKGNFPGRFSGRQFSNSRSEMNVSTLELGDSALYLCASSPPGLAQQGGFFGPGTRLTVL.

This clonotype came up many times. The gene calls are TRBV12-3 or TRBV12-4 and TRBJ2-5; the D gene is possibly TRBD2 (6 bases). V was shortened by 5 bases and J by 1 base, with 11 bases between the two germline ends. The CDR3 spans 14 residues. For the CDR3, the DNA is TGTGCCAGCAGTGGGGGGACGATCCAAGAGACCCAGTACTTC. It translates to CASSGGTIQETQYF.

The J gene is TRBJ2-5, the V gene TRBV28; a possible D gene is TRBD1 (6 bases). The CDR3 totals 16 residues. V lost 4 bases to trimming and J lost 2 bases, with 17 bases between them. Germline V lookup: CDR1 MDHEN, CDR2 SYDVKM. CDR3 residues: CASSSRQARGQETQYF. The CDR3 region has the DNA TGTGCCAGCAGTTCCCGACAGGCAAGAGGTCAAGAGACCCAGTACTTC.

The chain recombines TRBV6-5 with TRBJ2-7, with D unclear. Germline values: CDR1 MNHEY, CDR2 SVGAGI. The CDR3 has 15 residues. Between the trimmed V and J ends, which lost 2 bases and 4 bases, there was a span of 15 bases. The CDR3 spells CASSYQLGSAYEQYF. The CDR3 DNA reads TGTGCCAGCAGTTACCAACTCGGGTCCGCTTACGAGCAGTACTTC.

The chain joins TRBV4-1 to TRBJ2-3; D perhaps matches TRBD1 (5 bases). The CDR3 runs to 13 residues. Germline V lookup: CDR1 MGHRA, CDR2 YSYEKL. Between the trimmed V and J ends, which lost 5 bases and 4 bases, there was a span of 10 bases. CDR3 loop: CASSYQQADTQYF. The CDR3 nucleotides are TGCGCCAGCAGCTACCAACAGGCAGATACGCAGTATTTT.

In its sample, this clonotype was seen a few times. This chain joins TRBV27 and TRBJ2-1; D uncertain. V lost 5 bases, J lost 4 bases, and 15 bases lay in between. This CDR3 region has 15 residues. CDR1 and CDR2 from the germline V gene are MNHEY and SMNVEV (reference sequence). CDR3 sequence: CASSPLVSIYNEQFF. The CDR3 DNA reads TGTGCCAGCAGTCCCCTAGTTTCTATATACAATGAGCAGTTCTTC.

This clonotype was seen ten or more times. The genes are TRBV7-9 and TRBJ2-5; TRBD2 agrees at 7 bases. V was pared by 2 bases and J by 4 bases, with 7 bases of the junction left unmatched. The germline V gene encodes CDR1 SEHNR and CDR2 FQNEAQ (reference sequence). This CDR3 spans 15 amino acids. CDR3 loop: CASSLIGGSGETQYF. The CDR3 DNA sequence: TGTGCCAGCAGCTTAATCGGCGGGAGCGGAGAGACCCAGTACTTC.

The chain is built from TRBV10-3 and TRBJ2-3; D uncertain. The CDR3 has 15 amino acids. Trimming left V 3 bases short and J 5 bases short, with 15 bases between. Germline assignment: CDR1 ENHRY and CDR2 SYGVKD. CDR3 DNA: TGTGCCATCAGTGAAACTCCGACCTCGGGAGATACGCAGTATTTT. Translation gives CAISETPTSGDTQYF.

This clonotype was picked up many times. This rearrangement joins TRBV12-3 or TRBV12-4 to TRBJ2-1; D is undetermined. V lost 5 bases, J lost 0 bases, and 14 bases lay in between. The CDR3 is 16 residues long. The CDR3: CASSPGRRSSYNEQFF. The CDR3, as DNA: TGTGCCAGCAGTCCCGGGCGGAGAAGCTCCTACAATGAGCAGTTCTTC.

This clonotype was seen a handful of times. The chain recombines TRBV25-1 with TRBJ1-4; tentatively, D is TRBD1 (5 bases). V was trimmed by 6 bases and J by 8 bases, leaving 19 bases between them. The CDR3 sequence is 15 residues long. Germline V lookup: CDR1 MGHDK, CDR2 SYGVNS. The CDR3 DNA is TGTGCCAGCAGCCTCCCCCAGGGCCTTCGAGAAAAACTGTTTTTT. It is translated as CASSLPQGLREKLFF. Full variable domain (remainder filled in from reference TRBV25-1 and TRBJ1-4): EADIYQTPRYLVIGTGKKITLECSQTMGHDKMYWYQQDPGMELHLIHYSYGVNSTEKGDLSSESTVSRIRTEHFPLTLESARPSHTSQYLCASSLPQGLREKLFFGSGTQLSVL.

In this sample, this clonotype turned up many times. The V and J genes are TRBV29-1 and TRBJ1-5; 8 nucleotides agree with TRBD1. The germline gives CDR1 SQVTM, CDR2 ANQGSEA. The CDR3 extends over 15 amino acids. The V segment lost 2 bases and the J segment 4 bases; nucleotides outside the gene matches: 7. CDR3: CSVEKDRARNQPQHF. The CDR3 DNA reads TGCAGCGTTGAAAAGGACAGGGCGAGGAATCAGCCCCAGCATTTT.

This clonotype was recorded many times. This chain links TRBV4-1 with TRBJ1-6, with 8 bases lining up with TRBD1. The CDR3 is made up of 19 amino acids. With 4 bases clipped from V and 0 bases from J, the junction kept 11 bases outside the gene matches. Germline CDR1 MGHRA, CDR2 YSYEKL. CDR3 residues: CASSPGQGARSSYNSPLHF. CDR3 DNA: TGCGCCAGCAGCCCAGGACAGGGTGCCCGAAGCTCCTATAATTCACCCCTCCACTTT.

This clonotype was counted at least ten times. This chain links TRBV12-3 or TRBV12-4 with TRBJ1-5, with D possibly matching TRBD1 (6 bases). Trimming took off 5 bases at V and 0 bases at J, with 20 bases between the two ends. The CDR3 totals 18 residues. In nucleotides, the CDR3 is TGTGCCAGCAGTCGCCTATTACAGGGAGTTAATAGCAATCAGCCCCAGCATTTT. As protein: CASSRLLQGVNSNQPQHF.

This chain connects TRBV27 to TRBJ2-2, with D hard to call. The CDR3 is 16 amino acids. V shed 2 bases and J shed 6 bases, with 16 bases lying between them. Germline lookup yields CDR1 MNHEY and CDR2 SMNVEV (reference sequence). The CDR3 loop reads CASSLTDAGWSGELFF. Written as DNA, the CDR3 is TGTGCCAGCAGTTTAACCGATGCCGGGTGGTCCGGGGAGCTGTTTTTT.

This clonotype was observed a few times. The rearrangement joins TRBV20-1 to TRBJ2-1; D is possibly TRBD1 (6 bases). CDR1 and CDR2 from the germline V gene are DFQATT and SNEGSKA (reference sequence). The germline V and J ends were trimmed by 2 bases and 2 bases, with 10 bases remaining between them. The CDR3 is 14 amino acids. The chain's CDR3 is CSARWTAAYNEQFF. For the CDR3, the DNA is TGCAGTGCTAGATGGACAGCTGCCTACAATGAGCAGTTCTTC.

The gene calls are TRBV4-1 and TRBJ1-1, with TRBD1 as a possible D gene (5 bases). The CDR3 is 15 residues long. Germline V lookup: CDR1 MGHRA, CDR2 YSYEKL. V lost 7 bases and J 3 bases, leaving 18 bases between the germline ends. CDR3: CASTNGRARDTEAFF. In DNA, the CDR3 is TGCGCCAGCACCAACGGCAGGGCAAGGGACACTGAAGCTTTCTTT.

The chain is built from TRBV4-1 and TRBJ1-6; D not resolved. There are 15 residues in the CDR3. The germline V gene encodes CDR1 MGHRA and CDR2 YSYEKL. V was pared by 3 bases and J by 6 bases, with 12 bases between. CDR3 DNA sequence: TGCGCCAGCAGCCAGGGTAGGCGGCTTAATTCACCCCTCCACTTT. Translated: CASSQGRRLNSPLHF.